This entry concerns a single TCR beta chain. Employing constant-segment primers, 5'RACE generated TCR alpha and TCR beta cDNA libraries bearing sample barcodes and UMIs. TCRdb reanalysed the 5' RACE reads using MiXCR and keeps one entry per CDR3 protein. The sample holds approximately 560,000 distinct CDR3 sequences, approximately 15% seen once. This entry belongs to a study of T-cell memory formation after mild COVID-19. Germline values: CDR1 MNHEY, CDR2 SVGAGI. The germline V and J ends were trimmed by 2 bases and 2 bases, with 13 bases remaining between them. The CDR3 extends over 17 amino acids. The chain employs TRBV6-5 and TRBJ2-6; tentative D call: TRBD2 (6 bases). The receptor comes from an adult woman who had mild COVID-19 (a few samples of this study predate the infection). Cell type and time point are not known. Material: PBMCs or a T cell subset sorted from them (not recorded which). The CDR3: CASSYGHIAAGANVLTF. In DNA, the CDR3 is TGTGCCAGCAGTTACGGGCATATAGCGGCTGGGGCCAACGTCCTGACTTTC.